The present entry profiles one T cell receptor (beta chain) with its context. This clone was found a few times. The clone's antigen remains unknown. Base qualities are not recorded, but no much larger clone differs from it by a single base. From each donor, a single peripheral blood sample of about 100 mL on average was drawn into heparinised tubes. A BD FACSAria II was used to sort naive, central memory, regulatory and stem cell-like memory CD4+ T cells with a panel that included CD45RO, CCR7, CD25, CD127, CD95 and CD27. A purity above 95% was achieved for all sorted populations. PBMCs were separated immediately by Lymphoprep density gradient centrifugation and were stained directly, without being cultured. To minimize batch effects, samples were stained and sorted in pairs, one healthy donor with one patient per experiment. Between the V and J ends, shortened by 0 bases and 6 bases respectively, the junction contains 9 bases. The CDR3 goes from the cysteine to the phenylalanine over 14 residues. Only the CDR3 DNA stays, 42 bases, in frame from base 1. CDR1 and CDR2 are drawn from the germline V gene: SGHAT, FQNNGV.

These data are taken from a study of beta chain features in type 1 diabetes (dated by TCRdb to 2017 to 2018). About the study as a whole: Patients and healthy donors did not differ in mean age, gender distribution, total cell number or subset yield. In the study, recently diagnosed type 1 diabetes patients and matched healthy donors were compared on the TCRB repertoires of their sorted circulating CD4+ T cell subsets. A total of some 100,000,000 sorted cells were examined across all samples, and a strong correlation was observed between cell number per subset and RNA yield. Whereas all 28 donors provided naive and central memory subsets, regulatory and stem cell-like memory subsets were isolated from just 8 patients and roughly 8 healthy donors. The study at large found these results: Naive, central memory and regulatory TCRB repertoires appeared more similar among patients than among healthy donors. A moderate but significant shortening of TCRB CDR3 length was observed in type 1 diabetes patients in all four CD4+ subsets. Shorter templates might have been favored by PCR, but patient and control samples were amplified and corrected together, so both groups would have been affected equally by any skew. Sequencing cDNA rather than genomic DNA could over-represent highly expressing activated cells, although activation and CD3 levels did not differ between groups. Patients with type 1 diabetes made fewer insertions and deleted more nucleotides at VDJ recombination sites, implying thymic rearrangement abnormalities. Because the HLA sub-analyses included only small numbers of individuals, any influence of HLA type on TCRB rearrangement was left unresolved.

All of the isolated RNA was reverse transcribed with the High Capacity cDNA Reverse Transcription Kit, so expressed TCRB transcripts were sequenced. Deep immunoSEQ sequencing was performed on naive, central memory and regulatory T cell samples, with an average of roughly 3.5 million total reads per sample. Sorted cells were lysed in RLT buffer, and RNA was extracted using DNase-treated RNeasy Micro or Mini kits according to cell number. To prevent cross-contamination, every cell subset was processed on its own, while patient and healthy donor samples were processed together. The immunoSEQ multiplex PCR was used to amplify TCRB sequences from cDNA, generating 87-bp fragments that spanned the CDR3 region. Amplicons were sequenced on the Illumina HiSeq platform. The authors' pipeline ran thus. PCR bias was computationally corrected using synthetic template baselines, reads within Hamming distance 2 were collapsed, and singletons that could not be merged were discarded. Reads were aligned to IMGT to assign V, D and J genes, CDR3 length, and insertions or deletions at six rearrangement sites. Clonotype counts were normalized to sorted cell number within each subset before computing true diversity and Gini coefficients with the tcR R package. The overlap coefficient, calculated on TCRB nucleotide sequences, was used to measure repertoire sharing. TCRdb took over this immuneACCESS table, retaining in-frame rearrangements with V and J assigned. Such tables are incomplete; in checked studies, under half of the missing clones stem from an unresolved V gene, and the remainder is unexplained. D and trimming come from the DNA, and the V and J calls and clone size come from that table. The sample records about 160,000 clones, about 7.8% of which are singletons. About 0.9% of the sample rests with the top ten.

The TCR was taken from a woman in her 40s with type 1 diabetes. The sequence joins TRBV11-2 to TRBJ1-5, with the D gene uncertain. Specimen: central memory CD4+ T cells from blood. The DNA sequence is as follows: TGTGCCAGCAGCTTAGATGGTCGCGGTCAGCCCCAGCATTTT. Its product reads: CASSLDGRGQPQHF. The CDR3 plus the reference TRBV11-2 and TRBJ1-5 genes for the other parts give the full variable domain: EAGVAQSPRYKIIEKRQSVAFWCNPISGHATLYWYQQILGQGPKLLIQFQNNGVVDDSQLPKDRFSAERLKGVDSTLKIQPAKLEDSAVYLCASSLDGRGQPQHFGDGTRLSIL.